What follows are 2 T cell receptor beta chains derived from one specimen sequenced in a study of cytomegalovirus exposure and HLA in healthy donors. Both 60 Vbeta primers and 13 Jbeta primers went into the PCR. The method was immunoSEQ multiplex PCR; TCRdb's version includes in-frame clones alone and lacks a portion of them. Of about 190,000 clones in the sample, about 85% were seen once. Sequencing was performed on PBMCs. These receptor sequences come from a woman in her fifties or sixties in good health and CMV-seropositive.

CDR3 sequence reads: CSESRGANYGYTF. The CDR3 DNA sequence: TGCAGCGAGTCGCGGGGAGCTAACTATGGCTACACCTTC. The rearrangement joins TRBV29-1 to TRBJ1-2; D is ambiguous. The germline V gene has CDR1 SQVTM and CDR2 ANQGSEA. Trimming stripped 7 bases from V and 0 bases from J, with 12 bases between. This CDR3 is built from 13 residues.

The CDR3 DNA reads as TGTGCCTGTAGGGGACAGATGAACACTGAAGCTTTCTTT. Encoded protein: CACRGQMNTEAFF. The rearrangement joins TRBV5-5 to TRBJ1-1; 7 bases are shared with TRBD1. The CDR3 is made up of 13 amino acids. The germline CDR1 and CDR2 sequences are SGHKS and YYEKEE (reference sequence). J was trimmed by 0 bases and V by 10 bases; bases with no gene match: 6.